The present entry profiles one T cell receptor beta chain with its context. The antigen it recognizes is unknown. Base quality data are lacking; no much larger clone is found one base away. This sample is part of a study of blood T cell repertoires in COVID-19 (dated by TCRdb to the early 2020s). About the full investigation: Collaborator samples came from the United States, Italy and Spain and covered acute and convalescent phases of COVID-19. Samples were obtained from the ongoing ImmuneRACE study (first 160 participants) and from some 1,200 subjects provided by 6 global collaborators. Subjects who had been exposed to COVID-19, were actively infected with it, or had recovered from it provided the deeply sampled blood TCRbeta repertoires that made up the dataset. Nearly every sample came with metadata listing a de-identified subject ID, COVID-19 status, age in years and sex. The material from the prospective study consisted of cDNA or gDNA derived from T cells, B-cell-depleted T cells, or PBMCs. The repertoires were released in a freely available public database meant as a resource for research on the immune response to SARS-CoV-2. Where HLA class I and class II types were available, the types were taken from metadata supplied by the sample provider, not from assay-based typing.

The immunoSEQ Assay, a bias-controlled multiplex PCR, was used to amplify TCRbeta CDR3 regions from genomic DNA. The study's own analysis went as follows. The number of nucleated cells in each sample was estimated from the amplification of reference gene primers within the assay. To quantify the absolute abundance of each unique TCRbeta CDR3 rearrangement, sequence reads were collapsed and filtered. For each sample, productive Simpson clonality was calculated as the square root of Simpson's diversity index over productive rearrangements. TCRdb obtained this table from immuneACCESS and retained in-frame rearrangements with V and J assigned. These tables miss some clones; where compared with another copy, unresolved V genes account for less than half of the shortfall, and the remainder is unexplained. For V, J and clone size, that table is used; D and trimming come from the DNA. In all, the sample holds 190,000 or so clones, and 86% of those were seen once. The ten largest make up more than 0.7% of the sample.

Collaborating institutions collected whole blood in K2EDTA tubes following their own protocols. For TCRbeta analysis, collaborators shipped samples as frozen whole blood, isolated PBMCs, or DNA extracted from either of those sample types. Summary of the overall study and its limitations: How much clinical and demographic metadata was included differed by source and by participant, and the metadata was provided uncurated.

CDR1 and CDR2 are read off the germline V gene as SGHTA and FQGNSA. V gives up 2 bases and J gives up 4 bases, and the segment between their germline ends measures 11 bases. The CDR3 sequence holds 14 residues, the cysteine and phenylalanine included. The entry retains the CDR3 DNA only, 42 bases that are in frame from base 1. The receptor comes from a woman aged 70-85 years with acute or convalescent COVID-19. The chain couples TRBV7-2 to TRBJ1-1, with a weak D call of TRBD1 (6 bases match). Specimen: peripheral blood. CDR3 sequence: CASSLQGGGTEAFF. At the DNA level, the sequence is TGTGCCAGCAGCTTACAAGGGGGTGGCACTGAAGCTTTCTTT.